The 23 T cell receptor beta chains below were found in one sample sequenced in a study of control samples from healthy donors and cancer patients. Using immunoSEQ multiplex PCR, the repertoire was profiled, and TCRdb retains in-frame clones only, with some absent. The data contain about 190,000 clones, around 93% of them singletons. The sequenced material came from blood. The receptors derive from a young man in good health.

The rearrangement joins TRBV20-1 to TRBJ1-2; D is undetermined. This CDR3 spans 10 amino acids. The ends were cut back, 4 bases at V and 2 bases at J, with 2 bases in the middle. Germline CDR1 is DFQATT and CDR2 is SNEGSKA (reference sequence). The CDR3 nucleotides read TGCAGTGCTACCAACTATGGCTACACCTTC. As protein: CSATNYGYTF.

The chain recombines TRBV19 with TRBJ1-2; TRBD1 is a possible D gene (5 bases). Between the trimmed V and J ends, which lost 7 bases and 7 bases, there was a span of 22 bases. Germline CDR1 LNHDA, CDR2 SQIVND (reference sequence). This CDR3 region has 15 residues. The CDR3 coding sequence is TGTGCCAGTACCTCCCAGGGTTTACCCGCCGGTGGCTACACCTTC. Its protein is CASTSQGLPAGGYTF.

This chain joins TRBV5-4 and TRBJ2-3; D gene ambiguous. CDR3 length: 14 residues. The V gene's germline CDR1 is SGHNT and CDR2 YYREEE (reference sequence). The V end lost 0 bases, the J end lost 6 bases, and 11 bases lay between the germline ends. The CDR3 DNA follows: TGTGCCAGCAGCTTGGGACTGGCCGGGGATACGCAGTATTTT. Its translation is CASSLGLAGDTQYF.

The CDR3 DNA follows: TGTGCCAGCAGTAATCGACAAATCTATGGCTACACCTTC. It specifies CASSNRQIYGYTF. This sequence joins TRBV6-5 and TRBJ1-2, with D uncertain. The germline V gene has CDR1 MNHEY and CDR2 SVGAGI. Trimming stripped 5 bases from V and 4 bases from J, with 11 bases between. The CDR3 spans 13 residues.

The chain links TRBV5-1 to TRBJ2-7; 8 bases align to TRBD1. V shed 4 bases, J shed 6 bases, and the junction held 18 bases outside the gene matches. The CDR3 sequence is 17 residues long. Germline loops: CDR1 SGHRS, CDR2 YFSETQ. CDR3 sequence (DNA): TGCGCCAGCAGCCCTGGTATTAGGACAGGGAGTGGCCTCGAGCAGTACTTC. Protein: CASSPGIRTGSGLEQYF.

V is TRBV21-1 and J is TRBJ1-4; the table's D call, TRBD1, has no DNA check behind it. TRBV21-1 counts as a pseudogene. The CDR3 totals 18 residues. The CDR3 sequence is CASSNADYRANLREKLFF. The CDR3 DNA reads TGTGCCAGCAGCAATGCCGATTACAGGGCTAATCTTCGGGAAAAACTGTTTTTT.

The rearrangement joins TRBV27 to TRBJ2-7; possibly TRBD1 or TRBD2 for D (5 bases each). The CDR3 has 12 amino acids. Trimming left V 5 bases short and J 7 bases short, with 12 bases between. CDR1 and CDR2 from the germline V gene are MNHEY and SMNVEV (reference sequence). DNA for the CDR3: TGTGCCAGCAGTCGGGACCCTCGGGAGCAGTACTTC. Its protein is CASSRDPREQYF.

The J gene is TRBJ2-5, the V gene TRBV3-1 (or the pseudogene TRBV3-2); tentative D call: TRBD1 (6 bases). The V end lost 4 bases, the J end lost 2 bases, and 17 bases lay between the germline ends. CDR1 and CDR2 (germline): LGHDT, YNNKEL (reference sequence). This CDR3 is 16 amino acids long. CDR3 coding DNA: TGTGCCAGCAGCCGAACCTCAACAGGGCGTCAAGAGACCCAGTACTTC. It specifies CASSRTSTGRQETQYF.

The chain carries TRBV19 and TRBJ1-2, with 7 bases aligning to TRBD1. The CDR3 has 15 amino acids. The germline gives CDR1 LNHDA, CDR2 SQIVND (reference sequence). The J segment lost 4 bases and the V segment lost 4 bases, leaving 9 bases of the junction unmatched. In nucleotides, the CDR3 is TGTGCCAGTAGTAAGGTTGCACAGGGGATCTATGGCTACACCTTC. Protein sequence: CASSKVAQGIYGYTF.

The rearrangement joins TRBV20-1 to TRBJ1-5; D is unresolved. Germline assignment: CDR1 DFQATT and CDR2 SNEGSKA (reference sequence). V was pared by 3 bases and J by 4 bases, with 10 bases between. This CDR3 is 13 amino acids long. DNA for the CDR3: TGCAGTGCTAGTGGCGGGAGGAATCAGCCCCAGCATTTT. Encoded protein: CSASGGRNQPQHF.

V usage is TRBV18 and J usage is TRBJ2-7; 11 bases agree with TRBD1. Per germline, CDR1 KGHSH and CDR2 LQKENI. The CDR3 has 15 residues. V shed 3 bases and J 4 bases; nucleotides not matched to a gene: 5. This chain's CDR3 is CASSPSDRGQYEQYF. The CDR3 bases are TGTGCCAGCTCACCCTCGGACAGGGGGCAATACGAGCAGTACTTC.

The chain joins TRBV19 to TRBJ2-5, with D perhaps TRBD1 (6 bases). Trimming took 6 bases from V and 4 from J, leaving 18 bases between them. The length of the CDR3 is 15 residues. Per germline, CDR1 LNHDA and CDR2 SQIVND (reference sequence). For the CDR3, the DNA is TGTGCCAGTAGCGAAGACCGGACAGCCGGAGAGACCCAGTACTTC. Translating it yields CASSEDRTAGETQYF. Variable domain in full (rest from reference TRBV19 and TRBJ2-5): DGGITQSPKYLFRKEGQNVTLSCEQNLNHDAMYWYRQDPGQGLRLIYYSQIVNDFQKGDIAEGYSVSREKKESFPLTVTSAQKNPTAFYLCASSEDRTAGETQYFGPGTRLLVL.

The V gene is TRBV2, the J gene TRBJ2-2; no clear D gene. Germline CDR1 SNHLY, CDR2 FYNNEI. CDR3 length equals 13 residues. The V gene lost 5 bases and the J gene lost 4 bases, with 8 bases spanning the gap. DNA of the CDR3: TGTGCCAGCAGTAACAGTGGCACCGGGGAGCTGTTTTTT. Translating gives CASSNSGTGELFF. Full variable domain (outside the CDR3, taken from reference TRBV2 and TRBJ2-2): EPEVTQTPSHQVTQMGQEVILRCVPISNHLYFYWYRQILGQKVEFLVSFYNNEISEKSEIFDDQFSVERPDGSNFTLKIRSTKLEDSAMYFCASSNSGTGELFFGEGSRLTVL.

The V call is TRBV11-1, the J call TRBJ2-1; TRBD1 matches at 8 bases. V lost 4 bases and J lost 5; bases outside the gene matches: 7. Germline V CDR1 and CDR2: SGHAT, FQDESV (reference sequence). The CDR3 is 15 residues long. The CDR3 sequence is CASSSRDRNNNEQFF. DNA for the CDR3: TGTGCCAGCAGCTCCCGGGACAGGAACAACAATGAGCAGTTCTTC.

This clone occurred once. The chain has TRBV5-1 and TRBJ1-1, with 8 bases matching TRBD1. The CDR3 has 11 residues. Germline V CDR1 and CDR2: SGHRS, YFSETQ. V shed 6 bases, J shed 11 bases, and the junction held 6 bases outside the gene matches. This CDR3 reads CASTQGAGAFF. For the CDR3, the DNA is TGCGCCAGCACCCAGGGGGCAGGGGCTTTCTTT.

V usage is TRBV19 and J usage is TRBJ2-7; 10 bases are a match to TRBD2. J gave up 2 bases and V 8 bases, and 3 bases lay outside the gene matches. Germline CDR1 and CDR2: LNHDA and SQIVND (reference sequence). CDR3 size: 13 residues. The CDR3 DNA reads as TGTGCCAGTCGACTAGCGGGTACCTACGAGCAGTACTTC. Translation gives CASRLAGTYEQYF.

This chain joins TRBV24-1 and TRBJ2-3; 9 nucleotides line up with TRBD2. With V trimmed by 6 bases and J by 4 bases, 4 bases remained unmatched. The CDR3 length is 14 residues. Germline V gene sequence: CDR1 KGHDR, CDR2 SFDVKD. The CDR3 DNA is TGTGCCACCAGTAGAAGCGGGGGGTCAGATACGCAGTATTTT. This sequence encodes CATSRSGGSDTQYF.

The chain combines TRBV28 with TRBJ1-3; D gene uncertain. V lost 7 bases to trimming and J lost 0 bases, with 19 bases between them. The germline gives CDR1 MDHEN, CDR2 SYDVKM. CDR3 length equals 17 residues. CDR3 nucleotides: TGTGCCAGCACTGCGGCTGGGCAGCAGACCTCTGGAAACACCATATATTTT. Encoded protein: CASTAAGQQTSGNTIYF.

The chain is built from TRBV27 and TRBJ1-2; tentatively, D is TRBD1 (6 bases). Trimming cost V 3 bases and J 8 bases, with 13 bases left between them. The CDR3 consists of 13 residues. The germline V gene has CDR1 MNHEY and CDR2 SMNVEV (reference sequence). CDR3 coding DNA: TGTGCCAGCAGTTTGGGGACACGTCGGGGCTACACCTTC. Amino acid sequence: CASSLGTRRGYTF.

The rearrangement joins TRBV4-2 to TRBJ2-1, with D unclear. The germline V gene has CDR1 LGHNA and CDR2 YNFKEQ. The CDR3 has 14 amino acids. The V and J ends lost 0 bases and 4 bases respectively, with 7 bases between them. This CDR3 reads CASSQDLTYNEQFF. CDR3 DNA: TGTGCCAGCAGCCAAGATCTCACTTACAATGAGCAGTTCTTC.

This clone was detected a few times. The chain employs TRBV2 and TRBJ2-3; TRBD2 matches 8 bases. Germline V CDR1 and CDR2: SNHLY, FYNNEI. Germline trimming cut 10 bases from V and 4 bases from J; bases unmatched to any gene: 13. CDR3 length equals 15 residues. CDR3 sequence reads: CATSNSGGGSDTQYF. CDR3 DNA: TGTGCCACCTCTAATTCGGGCGGGGGGTCAGATACGCAGTATTTT.

The chain carries TRBV2 and TRBJ2-5; no firm D call. The V gene's germline CDR1 is SNHLY and CDR2 FYNNEI. The ends were cut back, 4 bases at V and 2 bases at J, with 8 bases in the middle. This CDR3 comprises 13 residues. The CDR3 bases are TGTGCCAGCAGTGTCGGCTCTCAAGAGACCCAGTACTTC. Translating it yields CASSVGSQETQYF.

This chain links TRBV7-8 with TRBJ2-7; D remains ambiguous. Germline CDR1 is SGHVS and CDR2 is FQNEAQ. V was shortened by 2 bases and J by 6 bases, with 8 bases between the two germline ends. The CDR3 totals 12 residues. CDR3 amino acids: CASSLSVTEQYF. CDR3 DNA: TGTGCCAGCAGCTTAAGTGTGACCGAGCAGTACTTC.